This T cell receptor (beta chain) was documented in a study of T cell clonality in common variable immunodeficiency. The CDR3 has 15 amino acids. V trimming: 3 bases; J trimming: 1 base; junction bases outside the gene matches: 8. Germline V gene sequence: CDR1 DFQATT, CDR2 SNEGSKA (reference sequence). Control and CVID samples contributed equal amounts of genomic DNA. TCRdb keeps only in-frame clones here, not all; method: immunoSEQ multiplex PCR. The repertoire consists of about 33,000 clones, none detected only once. As for this clone: Antigen specificity is unknown. The read terminates 3 residues ahead of where the CDR3 ends, so the germline J gene completes it.

All CVID subjects were on immunoglobulin replacement for at least one year. General study findings and limits: Shared TCRbeta clones were fewer between CVID subjects than controls. In common variable immunodeficiency, TCR beta chains reportedly carried fewer deletions and N-nucleotide insertions.

The chain joins TRBV20-1 to TRBJ1-1, with 7 nucleotides matching TRBD1. The origin of this receptor is a human donor with common variable immunodeficiency. Sequencing input: peripheral blood mononuclear cells. This chain's CDR3 is CSASSTGQQNTEAFF. The sequenced CDR3 bases are TGCAGTGCTAGTTCGACAGGGCAACAGAACACTGAA.